The 27 T cell receptor beta chains given below trace back to one sample, sequenced in a study of technical replicates of blood from a few donors. Here immunoSEQ multiplex PCR was the method, and the copy in TCRdb shows in-frame clones only, minus some. In the table there are 100,000 or so clones, about 95% of which are singletons. Sequences were obtained from T cells isolated from PBMCs. These receptors were obtained from a human donor in good health.

The gene calls are TRBV9 and TRBJ1-6; D perhaps matches TRBD1 (5 bases). CDR3 length: 14 amino acids. V lost 0 bases and J 9 bases, leaving 10 bases between the germline ends. Germline CDR1 is SGDLS and CDR2 is YYNGEE. The CDR3 region is CASSVEGRASPLHF. The CDR3 coding sequence is TGTGCCAGCAGCGTAGAGGGGCGCGCTTCACCCCTCCACTTT.

The V and J genes are TRBV4-2 and TRBJ2-5, with 9 bases that match TRBD2. CDR1 is LGHNA and CDR2 is YNFKEQ in the germline V gene. The CDR3 consists of 16 residues. V trimming: 2 bases; J trimming: 1 base; junction bases outside the gene matches: 5. In nucleotides, the CDR3 is TGTGCCAGCAGCCAATCTACGACTAGCGGCCAAGAGACCCAGTACTTC. Encoded protein: CASSQSTTSGQETQYF.

The V gene is TRBV2, the J gene TRBJ2-7; D perhaps matches TRBD2 (5 bases). This CDR3 spans 14 amino acids. V lost 6 bases and J lost 1, with 13 bases in between. CDR1 is SNHLY and CDR2 is FYNNEI in the germline V gene. CDR3 protein: CASRWLRGSYEQYF. In nucleotides, the CDR3 is TGTGCCAGCAGATGGCTTCGGGGATCCTACGAGCAGTACTTC.

This sequence joins TRBV21-1 and TRBJ2-5; the table assigns TRBD2, which was not confirmed against the DNA. TRBV21-1 constitutes a pseudogene. This CDR3 region has 17 residues. This chain's CDR3 is CASSYEGSSGFQETQYF. Written as DNA, the CDR3 is TGTGCCAGCAGCTACGAGGGGTCTAGCGGGTTCCAAGAGACCCAGTACTTC.

The chain couples TRBV7-3 to TRBJ1-2, with D possibly TRBD1 on 5 matching bases. V lost 4 bases and J 6 bases, leaving 24 bases between the germline ends. The length of the CDR3 is 17 residues. Germline values: CDR1 SGHTA, CDR2 FQGTGA. This chain's CDR3 is CASSSTPILQAPDGYTF. The CDR3 DNA follows: TGTGCCAGCAGCTCAACTCCTATTCTACAGGCTCCGGATGGCTACACCTTC.

A remark on this clone: The junction departs from germline at one end; a sequencing error may be responsible. The chain uses TRBV9 and TRBJ1-2; 9 positions match TRBD1. Per the germline V gene, CDR1 is SGDLS and CDR2 is YYNGEE. The CDR3 length is 12 residues. CDR3 region: CASSDGTGRAGF. In nucleotides, the CDR3 is TGTGCCAGCAGCGACGGGACAGGGAGGGCGGGCTTC.

In nucleotides, the CDR3 is TGTGCCAGTTCCGGGACTAGTCCTAACGAGCAGTTCTTC. Translating it yields CASSGTSPNEQFF. The chain joins TRBV27 to TRBJ2-1, with 8 bases that match TRBD2. CDR3 length: 13 amino acids. The V segment lost 9 bases and the J segment 10 bases; nucleotides outside the gene matches: 11. Germline CDR1 reads MNHEY; CDR2 reads SMNVEV (reference sequence).

This rearrangement joins TRBV19 to TRBJ2-3, with 7 bases that match TRBD2. Germline loops: CDR1 LNHDA, CDR2 SQIVND (reference sequence). The V segment lost 6 bases and the J segment 0 bases; nucleotides outside the gene matches: 0. The CDR3 contains 13 residues. The CDR3 DNA reads as TGTGCCAGTAGGCGGGAGAGCACAGATACGCAGTATTTT. Protein: CASRRESTDTQYF.

The V and J genes are TRBV29-1 and TRBJ1-2; 7 bases fit TRBD1. Trimming cost V 3 bases and J 0 bases; bases outside gene matches: 7. Germline assignment: CDR1 SQVTM and CDR2 ANQGSEA. The CDR3 has 15 amino acids. CDR3 sequence reads: CSVEMDRLTNYGYTF. The CDR3 coding sequence is TGCAGCGTTGAGATGGACAGGCTAACTAACTATGGCTACACCTTC.

The genes are TRBV19 and TRBJ1-4; the match to TRBD1 covers 9 bases. The CDR3 consists of 14 residues. The ends lost 7 bases at V and 7 bases at J; junction bases unmatched: 7. In germline, CDR1 is LNHDA, CDR2 SQIVND (reference sequence). The CDR3 spells CASNQQGASEKLFF. DNA for the CDR3: TGTGCCAGTAACCAACAGGGGGCCTCTGAAAAACTGTTTTTT.

The J gene is TRBJ2-5, the V gene TRBV5-1, with D perhaps TRBD1 (5 bases). V was clipped by 0 bases and J by 2 bases, with 11 bases between them. The germline gives CDR1 SGHRS, CDR2 YFSETQ. The CDR3 sequence is 15 residues long. CDR3 in DNA: TGCGCCAGCAGCTTGGCCACAGGCCTACAAGAGACCCAGTACTTC. This encodes CASSLATGLQETQYF.

The chain employs TRBV29-1 and TRBJ2-7; 10 nucleotides line up with TRBD2. CDR1 and CDR2 from the germline V gene are SQVTM and ANQGSEA. V lost 2 bases, J lost 4 bases, and 8 bases stayed unmatched. This CDR3 is 15 amino acids long. This CDR3 is CSVEWLAGVQYEQYF. The CDR3 DNA reads as TGCAGCGTTGAATGGCTAGCGGGAGTTCAGTACGAGCAGTACTTC.

The chain employs TRBV7-2 and TRBJ1-2; D is uncertain. Germline loops: CDR1 SGHTA, CDR2 FQGNSA. The CDR3 extends over 14 amino acids. V was pared by 1 base and J by 0 bases, with 6 bases between. In nucleotides, the CDR3 is TGTGCCAGCAGCTTAGGGAGTACTAACTATGGCTACACCTTC. The encoded protein is CASSLGSTNYGYTF.

V gene TRBV27 combines with J gene TRBJ1-3; D may be TRBD1 (5 bases). The CDR3 contains 15 residues. The V gene lost 6 bases and the J gene lost 3 bases, with 15 bases spanning the gap. Germline values: CDR1 MNHEY, CDR2 SMNVEV (reference sequence). The CDR3 is CASSSSGRDGNTIYF. DNA for the CDR3: TGTGCCAGCAGCTCGTCAGGGAGGGATGGAAACACCATATATTTT.

V is TRBV29-1 and J is TRBJ2-5; D is unclear. CDR1 and CDR2 from the germline V gene are SQVTM and ANQGSEA. V was shortened by 5 bases and J by 5 bases, with 12 bases between the two germline ends. The CDR3 loop spans 12 amino acids. CDR3 bases: TGCAGCGTTCTTCCTACGTGGGAGACCCAGTACTTC. This sequence encodes CSVLPTWETQYF.

This sequence joins TRBV7-2 and TRBJ2-1, with D possibly matching TRBD2 (7 bases). CDR3 length equals 18 residues. The germline V gene encodes CDR1 SGHTA and CDR2 FQGNSA. V lost 3 bases and J 6 bases, leaving 24 bases between the germline ends. The CDR3 is CASSFPGQPSGDFNEQFF. The CDR3 region has the DNA TGTGCCAGCAGCTTCCCCGGACAGCCCAGCGGGGACTTCAATGAGCAGTTCTTC.

V usage is TRBV10-3 and J usage is TRBJ2-7, with a tentative D call TRBD2 (5 bases). Between the trimmed V and J ends, which lost 8 bases and 0 bases, there was a span of 17 bases. Germline lookup yields CDR1 ENHRY and CDR2 SYGVKD. CDR3 size: 15 residues. The CDR3 DNA reads as TGTGCCATCGGTAATCGGGATACAAACTCCTACGAGCAGTACTTC. Translation: CAIGNRDTNSYEQYF.

The chain joins TRBV6-7 to TRBJ2-5; 7 bases agree with TRBD2. TRBV6-7 is noted as an ORF with a role that remains uncertain. This CDR3 comprises 17 residues. The V gene end was trimmed by 0 bases and the J gene end by 1 base; junction bases not matched to a gene: 8. The CDR3 is CASSYSHGRRVQETQYF. Written as DNA, the CDR3 is TGTGCCAGCAGTTACTCTCACGGGAGGAGGGTCCAAGAGACCCAGTACTTC.

V gene TRBV5-4 combines with J gene TRBJ2-1; 11 nucleotides align to TRBD2. The CDR3 sequence is 14 residues long. The V segment lost 3 bases and the J segment 8 bases; nucleotides outside the gene matches: 4. In germline, CDR1 is SGHNT, CDR2 YYREEE (reference sequence). DNA for the CDR3: TGTGCCAGCAGCTCGGGGACTAGCGGCGATGAGCAGTTCTTC. Translating it yields CASSSGTSGDEQFF.

The gene calls are TRBV19 and TRBJ2-2; tentative D call: TRBD1 (5 bases). Germline values: CDR1 LNHDA, CDR2 SQIVND (reference sequence). This CDR3 comprises 14 residues. The V end lost 8 bases, the J end lost 1 base, and 11 bases lay between the germline ends. CDR3 DNA sequence: TGTGCCAGTTCAGGACAAGGGAACACCGGGGAGCTGTTTTTT. Protein sequence: CASSGQGNTGELFF.

V and J are TRBV4-1 and TRBJ2-1; a weak D match, TRBD2 (6 bases). The germline V and J ends were trimmed by 3 bases and 2 bases, with 11 bases remaining between them. The CDR3 runs 15 residues. Germline loops: CDR1 MGHRA, CDR2 YSYEKL. CDR3 loop: CASSQRTIAYNEQFF. The CDR3 nucleotides read TGCGCCAGCAGCCAGAGGACTATCGCCTACAATGAGCAGTTCTTC.

The chain is built from TRBV6-1 and TRBJ1-5; D is undetermined. The CDR3 spans 17 residues. Between the trimmed V and J ends, which lost 2 bases and 0 bases, there was a span of 14 bases. In germline, CDR1 is MNHNS, CDR2 SASEGT. The CDR3 coding sequence is TGTGCCAGCAGTGAAAGCGCGCAACCTTATAGCAATCAGCCCCAGCATTTT. Translation gives CASSESAQPYSNQPQHF.

This chain joins TRBV11-2 and TRBJ2-2; weak D call: TRBD2 (6 bases). Trimming took 6 bases from V and 6 from J, leaving 11 bases between them. CDR3 length: 13 residues. Germline values: CDR1 SGHAT, CDR2 FQNNGV. The DNA for the CDR3 is TGTGCCAGCAGTCGGAGGGAAGCCGGGGAGCTGTTTTTT. Its translation is CASSRREAGELFF.

The chain employs TRBV7-9 and TRBJ1-1; D is unclear. Germline V gene lookup returns CDR1 SEHNR and CDR2 FQNEAQ (reference sequence). This CDR3 is 15 amino acids long. The V gene lost 5 bases and the J gene lost 0 bases, with 13 bases spanning the gap. For the CDR3, the DNA is TGTGCCAGCAGCCCCCCAGGTATCATGAACACTGAAGCTTTCTTT. Its protein product is CASSPPGIMNTEAFF.

The chain links TRBV27 to TRBJ1-5; D may be TRBD1 (6 bases). The germline V and J ends were trimmed by 6 bases and 7 bases, with 16 bases remaining between them. Germline V gene lookup returns CDR1 MNHEY and CDR2 SMNVEV (reference sequence). The CDR3 runs 14 residues. The CDR3 is CASSPYGGRQPQHF. The CDR3 region has the DNA TGTGCCAGCAGCCCCTACGGGGGGCGCCAGCCCCAGCATTTT.

This clone is labeled medium-sized. The chain uses TRBV30 and TRBJ1-2; possibly TRBD1 for D (5 bases). The CDR3 consists of 13 residues. Deletions cut 3 bases from V and 8 bases from J, with 16 bases between. Germline CDR1 GTSNPN, CDR2 SVGIG (reference sequence). CDR3 sequence reads: CAWSPGGGKGYTF. CDR3 nucleotides: TGTGCCTGGAGCCCCGGGGGGGGTAAGGGCTACACCTTC.

In its sample, this clone was seen once. The chain couples TRBV11-3 to TRBJ1-1, with D possibly TRBD1 on 5 matching bases. Trimming cost V 5 bases and J 6 bases, with 19 bases left between them. Per germline, CDR1 SGHNT and CDR2 YENEEA. The CDR3 has 15 amino acids. For the CDR3, the DNA is TGTGCCAGCAGCCAGGGTCATACTGTACGGGCTGAAGCTTTCTTT. This gives the protein CASSQGHTVRAEAFF.